This T cell receptor beta chain emerged from a study of blood T cells in healthy people across ages. Study results and limitations: Per-million-T-cell TCR beta diversity fell roughly linearly with age.

For the second PCR, which ran for 7 to 11 cycles, a sample-barcoded 5' primer and a J-beta primer mix were used. Samples each returned at least 3 million CDR3-containing paired-end reads. TCRdb reanalysed the 5' RACE reads using MiXCR and keeps one entry per CDR3 protein. This table holds roughly 2 million distinct CDR3 sequences, roughly 50% found once. Worth noting for this clonotype: No antigen is known for it.

CDR3 length: 16 residues. The V end was cut by 0 bases, the J end by 3 bases, with 15 bases between. Germline CDR1 and CDR2: SGDLS and YYNGEE. The sequence came from a woman aged 40 to 50 in good health. The sample was blood. The chain links TRBV9 to TRBJ1-1; D is possibly TRBD1 (5 bases). Here the CDR3 reads CASSVALSGFDTEAFF. The CDR3 DNA sequence: TGTGCCAGCAGCGTAGCTTTGTCAGGGTTTGACACTGAAGCTTTCTTT.